This TCR beta chain derives from a study of T cell responses to AZD1222 COVID-19 vaccine. Overall study results and limits: Just five or six AZD1222 recipients were seropositive at baseline. Reportedly, nearly half the spike-specific TCRs target unmutated variant regions.

As to this clone: Its antigen is still unknown.

Profiling relied on immunoSEQ multiplex PCR, and the TCRdb table lists in-frame clones only, not all of them. This table holds 150,000 to 200,000 clones, roughly nine tenths found once. Source: peripheral blood, taken 28 days after the second AZD1222 dose. The sequence derives from an adult who received the AZD1222 COVID-19 vaccine.

As DNA, the CDR3 is TGTGCCAGCAGCTTAGTGGGCAGCGCGGAGCAGTTCTTC. Its translation is CASSLVGSAEQFF. This chain joins TRBV7-2 and TRBJ2-1; D is undetermined. CDR1 and CDR2 from the germline V gene are SGHTA and FQGNSA. The CDR3 is 13 residues long. V dropped 1 base and J dropped 10 bases, with 11 bases sitting between them.